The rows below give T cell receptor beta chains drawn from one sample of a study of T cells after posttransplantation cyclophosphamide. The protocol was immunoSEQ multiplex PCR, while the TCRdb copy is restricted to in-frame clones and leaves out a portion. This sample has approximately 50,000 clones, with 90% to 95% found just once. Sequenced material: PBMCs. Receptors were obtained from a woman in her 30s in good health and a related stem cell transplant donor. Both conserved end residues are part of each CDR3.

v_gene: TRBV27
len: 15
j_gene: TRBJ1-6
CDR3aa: CASSLSGQINSPLHF

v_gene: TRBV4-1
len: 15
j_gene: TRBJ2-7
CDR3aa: CASSRGQGLPYEQYF

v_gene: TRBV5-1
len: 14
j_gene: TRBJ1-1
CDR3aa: CASSITGGGTEAFF

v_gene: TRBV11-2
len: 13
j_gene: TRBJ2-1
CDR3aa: CASSLERYNEQFF

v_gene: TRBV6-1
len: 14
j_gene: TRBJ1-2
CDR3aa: CASIKTHRTYGYTF

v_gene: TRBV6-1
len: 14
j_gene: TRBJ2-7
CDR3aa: CASSEAPGGDEQYF

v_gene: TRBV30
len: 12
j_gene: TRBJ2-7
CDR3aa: CAWSVQGYEQYF

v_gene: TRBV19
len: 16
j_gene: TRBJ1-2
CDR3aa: CASNQDRGRANYGYTF

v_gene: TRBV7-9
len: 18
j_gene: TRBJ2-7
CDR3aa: CASSSRDRGRVAYYEQYF

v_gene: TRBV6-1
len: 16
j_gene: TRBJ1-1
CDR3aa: CASSGTPEGMNTEAFF

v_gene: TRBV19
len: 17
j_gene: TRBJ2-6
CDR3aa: CASSMLGQDSGANVLTF

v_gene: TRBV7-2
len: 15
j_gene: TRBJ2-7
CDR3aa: CASSLTSGGTYEQYF

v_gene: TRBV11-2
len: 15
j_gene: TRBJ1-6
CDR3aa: CASSLVRTENSPLHF

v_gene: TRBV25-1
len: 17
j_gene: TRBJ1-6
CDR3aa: CASSDRRGLRPNSPLHF

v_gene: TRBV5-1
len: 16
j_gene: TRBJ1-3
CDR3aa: CASSLGRVDSGNTIYF

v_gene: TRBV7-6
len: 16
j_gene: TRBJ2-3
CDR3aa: CASSATSGGRTDTQYF

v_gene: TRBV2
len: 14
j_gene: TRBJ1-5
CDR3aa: CASSGTGDGQPQHF

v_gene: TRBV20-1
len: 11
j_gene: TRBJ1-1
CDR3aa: CSAIWNTEAFF

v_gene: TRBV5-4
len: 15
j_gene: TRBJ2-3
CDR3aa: CASSLGQLNTDTQYF

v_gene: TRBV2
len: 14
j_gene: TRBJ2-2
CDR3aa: CASSKGANTGELFF

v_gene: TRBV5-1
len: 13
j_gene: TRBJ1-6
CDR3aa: CASSLGEHSPLHF

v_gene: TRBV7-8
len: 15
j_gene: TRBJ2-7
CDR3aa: CASSRTGESSYEQYF

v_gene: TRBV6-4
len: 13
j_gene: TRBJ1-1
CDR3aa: CASSTDRQGSAFF